The TCR beta chain under discussion was sequenced for a study of blood T cell repertoires in COVID-19. Study information: There were acute and convalescent COVID-19 samples, and they came from the United States, Italy and Spain. T cells, B-cell-depleted T cells, or PBMCs provided the cDNA or gDNA that served as material.

Between the trimmed V and J ends, which lost 4 bases and 1 base, there was a span of 10 bases. Germline V gene sequence: CDR1 MNHEY, CDR2 SVGAGI. The CDR3 length is 14 residues. In the authors' workflow: Amplified reference gene primers provided the basis for estimating nucleated cell counts. Sequencing was performed with immunoSEQ multiplex PCR; in TCRdb, only in-frame clones are kept and a portion is missing. V, J and clone size are taken as reported in that table, and D and trimming were inferred from the DNA itself. Seen here are about 150,000 clones, approximately 86% observed once, and the top ten hold over 0.75%.

The sequence came from a woman between 45 and 60 years old with acute or convalescent COVID-19. The chain has TRBV6-5 and TRBJ1-1; weak D call: TRBD1 (6 bases). What was sequenced was peripheral blood. CDR3 protein: CASSFLQGNTEAFF. The CDR3 DNA reads TGTGCCAGCAGTTTCCTACAGGGGAACACTGAAGCTTTCTTT.